This entry features one T cell receptor (beta chain) sequence. Antigen specificity is unknown. This entry comes from a study of OX40 agonist ivuxolimab in advanced cancers. Findings of the study overall: Undetermined was the antigen specificity of the expanded peripheral T cells. At 0.1-3.0 mg/kg, partial responders had clonal expansion among the lowest observed.

TCRdb's copy holds only in-frame clones and misses some; the assay was immunoSEQ multiplex PCR. The sample has tens of thousands of clones, approximately 85% seen once. The CDR3 sequence is 15 residues long. Looked up from germline, CDR1 is MDHEN and CDR2 is SYDVKM. V shed 7 bases and J shed 6 bases, with 19 bases lying between them. This sequence was found in an adult with an advanced solid tumor such as melanoma, head and neck, liver or kidney cancer. The specimen was CD4+ or CD8+ T cells sorted from blood, collected in a trial of the OX40 agonist ivuxolimab. This chain links TRBV28 with TRBJ2-4; TRBD2 is a possible D gene (7 bases). The CDR3 sequence is CASTTTGGAPNIQYF. In DNA form, the CDR3 reads TGTGCCAGCACCACAACTGGGGGGGCGCCAAACATTCAGTACTTC.